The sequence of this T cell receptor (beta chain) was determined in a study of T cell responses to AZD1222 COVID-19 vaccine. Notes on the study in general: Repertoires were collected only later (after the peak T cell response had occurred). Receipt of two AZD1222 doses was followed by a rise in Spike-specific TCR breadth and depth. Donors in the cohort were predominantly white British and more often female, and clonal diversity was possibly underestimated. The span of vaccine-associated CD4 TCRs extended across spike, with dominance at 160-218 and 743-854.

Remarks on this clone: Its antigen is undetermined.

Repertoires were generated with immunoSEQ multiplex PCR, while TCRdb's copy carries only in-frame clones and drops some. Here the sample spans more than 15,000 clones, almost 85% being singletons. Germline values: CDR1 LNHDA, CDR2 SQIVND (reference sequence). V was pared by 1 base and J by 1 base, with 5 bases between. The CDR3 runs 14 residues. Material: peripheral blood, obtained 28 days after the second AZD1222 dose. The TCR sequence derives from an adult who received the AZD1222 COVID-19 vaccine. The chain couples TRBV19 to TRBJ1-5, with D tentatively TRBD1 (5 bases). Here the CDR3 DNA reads TGTGCCAGTAGTATAGGGACAAGCAATCAGCCCCAGCATTTT. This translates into CASSIGTSNQPQHF.